Reported below is one TCR beta chain. The study recruited people aged about 18 to 95 years across some 23 US areas. This entry is derived from a study of blood T cell repertoires in COVID-19. About the research overall: COVID-19 samples collected from the United States, Italy and Spain covered acute and convalescent phases. Sources were T cells, B-cell-depleted T cells, or PBMCs; the material itself was cDNA or gDNA.

Trimming removed 2 bases from V and 8 bases from J, with 12 bases in between. Looked up from germline, CDR1 is MNHGY and CDR2 is SAAAGT. The CDR3 totals 13 residues. As originally analysed: For nucleated cells, counts were estimated from reference gene primer amplification. Repertoires were generated with immunoSEQ multiplex PCR, while TCRdb's copy carries only in-frame clones and drops some. V, J and clone size are taken as reported in that table, and D and trimming were inferred from the DNA itself. Here the sample spans some 250,000 clones, roughly 93% being singletons. Sequenced material: PBMCs or T cells enriched from blood (not recorded which). This TCR was recovered from a woman between 40 and 55 years old with acute COVID-19. The chain joins TRBV6-8 to TRBJ1-2; no firm D call. The CDR3 protein is CASSYVRADGYTF. CDR3 DNA sequence: TGTGCCAGCAGTTACGTGCGGGCGGACGGCTACACCTTC.